This is a list of T cell receptor beta chains from one sample in a study of blood T cell repertoires in COVID-19. TCRdb's table, derived via immunoSEQ multiplex PCR, lists solely in-frame clones and lacks some. Among hundreds of thousands of clones listed, 80% to 90% were seen once. Material for sequencing was peripheral blood. The receptor source for this set is a woman aged 18-35 years with acute or convalescent COVID-19. Each CDR3 is given with its conserved first and last residue. D genes are given only for firm matches. The listing skips clone size in some rows; elsewhere it reads once, few, many or a size class.

abundance: NA
v_gene: TRBV7-2
d_gene: NA
j_gene: TRBJ2-7
CDR3aa: CASSLVRGATYEQYF
CDR3nt: TGTGCCAGCAGCTTAGTCAGGGGGGCAACCTACGAGCAGTACTTC

abundance: NA
v_gene: TRBV19
d_gene: NA
j_gene: TRBJ2-5
CDR3aa: CASSIKGSWETQYF
CDR3nt: TGTGCCAGTAGTATAAAGGGGTCTTGGGAGACCCAGTACTTC

abundance: once
v_gene: TRBV7-9
d_gene: TRBD1
j_gene: TRBJ1-2
CDR3aa: CASSLAFGDRGHGYTF
CDR3nt: TGTGCCAGCAGCTTAGCGTTCGGGGACAGGGGGCATGGCTACACCTTC

abundance: NA
v_gene: TRBV27
d_gene: NA
j_gene: TRBJ1-2
CDR3aa: CASSLMGLGVYGYTF
CDR3nt: TGTGCCAGCAGTTTAATGGGACTCGGGGTATATGGCTACACCTTC

abundance: NA
v_gene: TRBV29-1
d_gene: TRBD1
j_gene: TRBJ1-2
CDR3aa: CSVVEGALGYTF
CDR3nt: TGCAGCGTTGTAGAGGGGGCTTTAGGCTACACCTTC

abundance: NA
v_gene: TRBV9
d_gene: NA
j_gene: TRBJ1-6
CDR3aa: CASSADRRSPLHF
CDR3nt: TGTGCCAGCAGCGCGGACAGAAGGTCACCCCTCCACTTT

abundance: NA
v_gene: TRBV11-3
d_gene: TRBD1
j_gene: TRBJ2-5
CDR3aa: CASSRRTGWSQYF
CDR3nt: TGTGCCAGCAGCCGACGGACAGGTTGGTCCCAGTACTTC

abundance: NA
v_gene: TRBV30
d_gene: TRBD1
j_gene: TRBJ1-4
CDR3aa: CAWRFTGGKLFF
CDR3nt: TGTGCCTGGAGATTCACAGGGGGCAAACTGTTTTTT

abundance: NA
v_gene: TRBV19
d_gene: TRBD1
j_gene: TRBJ1-1
CDR3aa: CASNDRDRGSEAFF
CDR3nt: TGTGCCAGTAATGACCGGGACAGGGGGTCCGAAGCTTTCTTT

abundance: NA
v_gene: TRBV4-3
d_gene: NA
j_gene: TRBJ2-1
CDR3aa: CASSQSSGTAYNEQFF
CDR3nt: TGCGCCAGCAGCCAGTCATCCGGGACTGCCTACAATGAGCAGTTCTTC

abundance: NA
v_gene: TRBV29-1
d_gene: TRBD1
j_gene: TRBJ2-7
CDR3aa: CSVRTGVSSYEQYF
CDR3nt: TGCAGCGTTCGGACAGGGGTTAGCTCCTACGAGCAGTACTTC

abundance: NA
v_gene: TRBV12-3/TRBV12-4
d_gene: NA
j_gene: TRBJ1-1
CDR3aa: CASSLGDEAFF
CDR3nt: TGTGCCAGCAGCCTCGGGGATGAAGCTTTCTTT

abundance: NA
v_gene: TRBV9
d_gene: TRBD2
j_gene: TRBJ2-1
CDR3aa: CASSVGGGAYNEQFF
CDR3nt: TGTGCCAGCAGCGTTGGCGGGGGGGCCTACAATGAGCAGTTCTTC

abundance: NA
v_gene: TRBV13
d_gene: NA
j_gene: TRBJ1-2
CDR3aa: CASSLGLGKHYGYTF
CDR3nt: TGTGCCAGCAGCTTAGGCCTAGGCAAGCACTATGGCTACACCTTC

abundance: once
v_gene: TRBV5-6
d_gene: NA
j_gene: TRBJ2-7
CDR3aa: CASRLQDFNEQYF
CDR3nt: TGTGCCAGCAGGTTACAGGATTTCAACGAGCAGTACTTC

abundance: NA
v_gene: TRBV6-5
d_gene: NA
j_gene: TRBJ1-5
CDR3aa: CASRRDPKPNQPQHF
CDR3nt: TGTGCCAGCAGGCGGGACCCTAAGCCCAATCAGCCCCAGCATTTT

abundance: NA
v_gene: TRBV7-2
d_gene: NA
j_gene: TRBJ1-5
CDR3aa: CASSPGVTMHF
CDR3nt: TGTGCCAGCAGCCCGGGTGTCACCATGCATTTT

abundance: NA
v_gene: TRBV7-8
d_gene: NA
j_gene: TRBJ2-5
CDR3aa: CASSLEGLLLGLQETQYF
CDR3nt: TGTGCCAGCAGCTTAGAGGGGTTATTGTTGGGGCTGCAAGAGACCCAGTACTTC

abundance: once
v_gene: TRBV7-9
d_gene: TRBD1
j_gene: TRBJ2-7
CDR3aa: CASSLVGQGSSYEQYF
CDR3nt: TGTGCCAGCAGCTTAGTGGGACAGGGGAGCTCCTACGAGCAGTACTTC

abundance: NA
v_gene: TRBV6-6
d_gene: NA
j_gene: TRBJ2-7
CDR3aa: CASDGGLGEQYF
CDR3nt: TGTGCCAGCGACGGGGGTCTTGGCGAGCAGTACTTC

abundance: NA
v_gene: TRBV19
d_gene: NA
j_gene: TRBJ2-2
CDR3aa: CASSWNRALNTGELFF
CDR3nt: TGTGCCAGTAGTTGGAACAGGGCCCTGAACACCGGGGAGCTGTTTTTT

abundance: NA
v_gene: TRBV9
d_gene: TRBD2
j_gene: TRBJ2-7
CDR3aa: CASSVDGTRKHEQYF
CDR3nt: TGTGCCAGCAGCGTAGATGGGACTAGGAAGCACGAGCAGTACTTC

abundance: NA
v_gene: TRBV3-1/TRBV3-2
d_gene: TRBD2
j_gene: TRBJ2-7
CDR3aa: CASSRASGGAHSYEQYF
CDR3nt: TGTGCCAGCAGCCGAGCTAGCGGGGGGGCCCACTCCTACGAGCAGTACTTC

abundance: once
v_gene: TRBV7-9
d_gene: NA
j_gene: TRBJ2-5
CDR3aa: CASSRITGTQYF
CDR3nt: TGTGCCAGCAGCCGAATTACGGGGACCCAGTACTTC

abundance: few
v_gene: TRBV29-1
d_gene: NA
j_gene: TRBJ1-3
CDR3aa: CSVPVSGNTIYF
CDR3nt: TGCAGCGTACCGGTATCTGGAAACACCATATATTTT

abundance: NA
v_gene: TRBV27
d_gene: NA
j_gene: TRBJ2-1
CDR3aa: CASTGDRLSSYNEQFF
CDR3nt: TGTGCCAGCACCGGAGACAGGTTAAGCTCCTACAATGAGCAGTTCTTC

abundance: NA
v_gene: TRBV4-1
d_gene: TRBD1
j_gene: TRBJ1-2
CDR3aa: CASSQPGQNYGYTF
CDR3nt: TGCGCCAGCAGCCAGCCGGGACAGAACTATGGCTACACCTTC

abundance: NA
v_gene: TRBV24-1
d_gene: NA
j_gene: TRBJ2-2
CDR3aa: CATSDLTDSGELFF
CDR3nt: TGTGCCACCAGTGACCTGACAGATTCCGGGGAGCTGTTTTTT

abundance: NA
v_gene: TRBV27
d_gene: NA
j_gene: TRBJ2-7
CDR3aa: CASSFGVHYEQYF
CDR3nt: TGTGCCAGCAGTTTCGGGGTTCACTACGAGCAGTACTTC

abundance: NA
v_gene: TRBV2
d_gene: NA
j_gene: TRBJ2-1
CDR3aa: CASSPGLTMSNEQFF
CDR3nt: TGTGCCAGCAGCCCGGGACTGACTATGTCCAATGAGCAGTTCTTC

abundance: NA
v_gene: TRBV19
d_gene: NA
j_gene: TRBJ1-2
CDR3aa: CAGSGGDGYTF
CDR3nt: TGTGCCGGCTCGGGCGGGGATGGCTACACCTTC

abundance: NA
v_gene: TRBV3-1/TRBV3-2
d_gene: NA
j_gene: TRBJ1-1
CDR3aa: CASTTLRGAEAFF
CDR3nt: TGTGCCAGCACCACTTTGAGAGGCGCTGAAGCTTTCTTT

abundance: NA
v_gene: TRBV12-5
d_gene: NA
j_gene: TRBJ2-3
CDR3aa: CASGPPTTDTQYF
CDR3nt: TGTGCTAGTGGCCCGCCCACGACTGATACGCAGTATTTT

abundance: NA
v_gene: TRBV6-1
d_gene: NA
j_gene: TRBJ1-5
CDR3aa: CASSESPGMGNQPQHF
CDR3nt: TGTGCCAGCAGTGAATCCCCGGGAATGGGCAATCAGCCCCAGCATTTT

abundance: NA
v_gene: TRBV9
d_gene: TRBD1
j_gene: TRBJ1-2
CDR3aa: CASSTRGDRGLLGGYTF
CDR3nt: TGTGCCAGCAGCACTAGGGGGGACAGGGGTCTTTTGGGTGGCTACACCTTC

abundance: NA
v_gene: TRBV2
d_gene: NA
j_gene: TRBJ1-5
CDR3aa: CASSPLGTNQPQHF
CDR3nt: TGTGCCAGCAGTCCTCTAGGGACAAATCAGCCCCAGCATTTT

abundance: NA
v_gene: TRBV11-1
d_gene: NA
j_gene: TRBJ2-2
CDR3aa: CASTRHTGELFF
CDR3nt: TGTGCCAGCACCCGTCACACCGGGGAGCTGTTTTTT

abundance: once
v_gene: TRBV29-1
d_gene: TRBD1
j_gene: TRBJ2-2
CDR3aa: CSVRPGQGNAGELFF
CDR3nt: TGCAGCGTAAGACCGGGACAGGGAAATGCCGGGGAGCTGTTTTTT

abundance: NA
v_gene: TRBV28
d_gene: TRBD1
j_gene: TRBJ1-1
CDR3aa: CASSLGVGWGTGMNTEAFF
CDR3nt: TGTGCCAGCAGTTTAGGAGTTGGTTGGGGGACAGGGATGAACACTGAAGCTTTCTTT

abundance: once
v_gene: TRBV4-1
d_gene: TRBD1
j_gene: TRBJ2-5
CDR3aa: CASSQARGQGFETQYF
CDR3nt: TGCGCCAGCAGCCAAGCCCGGGGACAGGGTTTTGAGACCCAGTACTTC

abundance: NA
v_gene: TRBV7-6
d_gene: NA
j_gene: TRBJ1-2
CDR3aa: CASSLGSARSGYTF
CDR3nt: TGTGCCAGCAGCTTAGGTTCGGCCCGGAGTGGCTACACCTTC

abundance: once
v_gene: TRBV19
d_gene: TRBD1
j_gene: TRBJ1-2
CDR3aa: CASTGQGQTNYGYTF
CDR3nt: TGTGCCAGTACCGGACAGGGGCAAACTAACTATGGCTACACCTTC

abundance: NA
v_gene: TRBV4-1
d_gene: NA
j_gene: TRBJ2-1
CDR3aa: CASTPVLTSYYNEQFF
CDR3nt: TGCGCCAGCACCCCGGTATTGACTAGTTACTACAATGAGCAGTTCTTC

abundance: NA
v_gene: TRBV5-1
d_gene: NA
j_gene: TRBJ1-1
CDR3aa: CASSARGDTEAFF
CDR3nt: TGCGCCAGCAGCGCCAGGGGAGACACTGAAGCTTTCTTT

abundance: NA
v_gene: TRBV4-1
d_gene: TRBD1
j_gene: TRBJ1-3
CDR3aa: CASSQPVRDRGNTIYF
CDR3nt: TGCGCCAGCAGCCAACCCGTCCGGGACAGGGGAAACACCATATATTTT

abundance: NA
v_gene: TRBV5-6
d_gene: NA
j_gene: TRBJ2-3
CDR3aa: CASSLWSTDTQYF
CDR3nt: TGTGCCAGCAGCTTGTGGAGTACAGATACGCAGTATTTT

abundance: few
v_gene: TRBV4-1
d_gene: TRBD1
j_gene: TRBJ2-2
CDR3aa: CASSQDLRGTGEPLF
CDR3nt: TGCGCCAGCAGCCAAGATCTCAGGGGGACCGGGGAGCCCCTTTTT

abundance: NA
v_gene: TRBV5-5
d_gene: NA
j_gene: TRBJ2-1
CDR3aa: CASSSPYRDPYNEQFF
CDR3nt: TGTGCCAGCAGCTCCCCATACAGGGACCCCTACAATGAGCAGTTCTTC

abundance: many
v_gene: TRBV3-1/TRBV3-2
d_gene: NA
j_gene: TRBJ2-6
CDR3aa: CASSQDSSGANVLTF
CDR3nt: TGTGCCAGCAGCCAAGACAGCTCTGGGGCCAACGTCCTGACTTTC

abundance: NA
v_gene: TRBV6-2/TRBV6-3
d_gene: NA
j_gene: TRBJ1-6
CDR3aa: CASSYGMNLHF
CDR3nt: TGTGCCAGCAGTTACGGCATGAACCTCCACTTT

abundance: once
v_gene: TRBV4-3
d_gene: TRBD2
j_gene: TRBJ2-7
CDR3aa: CASSQVAGAYEQYF
CDR3nt: TGCGCCAGCAGCCAAGTGGCGGGGGCCTACGAGCAGTACTTC

abundance: NA
v_gene: TRBV6-5
d_gene: TRBD1
j_gene: TRBJ1-2
CDR3aa: CASSSQRTGNYGYTF
CDR3nt: TGTGCCAGCAGTTCCCAAAGGACAGGGAACTATGGCTACACCTTC

abundance: NA
v_gene: TRBV5-1
d_gene: NA
j_gene: TRBJ1-1
CDR3aa: CASSLAAVNTEAFF
CDR3nt: TGCGCCAGCAGCTTGGCAGCGGTGAACACTGAAGCTTTCTTT

abundance: NA
v_gene: TRBV9
d_gene: TRBD1
j_gene: TRBJ1-3
CDR3aa: CASSFSLTGAGNTIYF
CDR3nt: TGTGCCAGCAGCTTTTCCCTAACAGGGGCTGGAAACACCATATATTTT

abundance: NA
v_gene: TRBV18
d_gene: TRBD1
j_gene: TRBJ1-3
CDR3aa: CASSRQGSSGNTIYF
CDR3nt: TGTGCCAGCTCACGACAGGGATCGTCTGGAAACACCATATATTTT

abundance: NA
v_gene: TRBV25-1
d_gene: NA
j_gene: TRBJ2-7
CDR3aa: CASSEYFGGVHEQYF
CDR3nt: TGTGCCAGCAGTGAATATTTTGGCGGGGTCCACGAGCAGTACTTC

abundance: NA
v_gene: TRBV6-5
d_gene: NA
j_gene: TRBJ1-2
CDR3aa: CASVYGVHINYGYTF
CDR3nt: TGTGCCAGCGTATATGGAGTACATATCAACTATGGCTACACCTTC

abundance: NA
v_gene: TRBV7-2
d_gene: NA
j_gene: TRBJ2-2
CDR3aa: CASRRGRGNTGELFF
CDR3nt: TGTGCCAGCAGAAGAGGGCGGGGAAACACCGGGGAGCTGTTTTTT

abundance: NA
v_gene: TRBV11-2
d_gene: NA
j_gene: TRBJ2-1
CDR3aa: CASSLDRGKNNEQFF
CDR3nt: TGTGCCAGCAGCTTAGATAGGGGAAAAAACAATGAGCAGTTCTTC